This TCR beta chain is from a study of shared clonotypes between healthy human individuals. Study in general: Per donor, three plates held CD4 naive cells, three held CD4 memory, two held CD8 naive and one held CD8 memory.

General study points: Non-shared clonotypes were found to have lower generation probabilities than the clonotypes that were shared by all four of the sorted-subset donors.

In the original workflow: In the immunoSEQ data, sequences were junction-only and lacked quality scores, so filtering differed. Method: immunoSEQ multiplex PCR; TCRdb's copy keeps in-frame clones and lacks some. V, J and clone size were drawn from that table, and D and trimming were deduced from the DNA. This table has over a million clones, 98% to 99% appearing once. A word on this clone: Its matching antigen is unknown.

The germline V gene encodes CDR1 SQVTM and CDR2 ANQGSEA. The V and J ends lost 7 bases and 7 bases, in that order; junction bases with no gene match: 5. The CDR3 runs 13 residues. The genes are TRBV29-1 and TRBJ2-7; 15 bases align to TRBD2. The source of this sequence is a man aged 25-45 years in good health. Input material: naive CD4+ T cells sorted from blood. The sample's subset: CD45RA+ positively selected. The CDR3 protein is CSAGLAGGQEQYF. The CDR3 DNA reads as TGCAGCGCCGGACTAGCGGGAGGGCAGGAGCAGTACTTC.